This T cell receptor (beta chain) was found in a study of blood T cell repertoires in COVID-19. As for the study in general: COVID-19 samples, acute and convalescent, were from the United States, Italy and Spain. T cells, B-cell-depleted T cells, or PBMCs supplied cDNA or gDNA.

The CDR3 is 16 amino acids. Trimming removed 2 bases from V and 0 bases from J; junction bases left unmatched: 0. Germline assignment: CDR1 MRHNA and CDR2 SNTAGT. Generated by immunoSEQ multiplex PCR, the TCRdb table keeps only in-frame clones and is missing some. The data hold 150,000 or so clones, with 75% to 90% observed a single time. Patients of the Seattle cohort, enrolled during active infection, were followed longitudinally. J is TRBJ2-3 and V is TRBV6-4; 12 bases line up with TRBD2. The sample taken for sequencing was peripheral blood. The TCR sequence derives from a man younger than 30 with COVID-19, enrolled during active disease. CDR3: CASSDGTSGSTDTQYF. The CDR3 coding sequence is TGTGCCAGCAGTGACGGGACTAGCGGGAGCACAGATACGCAGTATTTT.